A single sample gave rise to the 5 T cell receptor beta chains below, sequenced in a study of blood T cell repertoires in COVID-19. Clones were read by immunoSEQ multiplex PCR, and TCRdb kept only the in-frame ones, dropping some. Of about 190,000 clones listed, 65% to 85% are singletons. Sequences were obtained from PBMCs or T cells enriched from blood (not recorded which). The receptor source for this set is a woman in her twenties or thirties who had recovered from COVID-19.

DNA of the CDR3: TGTGCCAGCAGAGGGACAGCTGGAAACACCATATATTTT. It is translated as CASRGTAGNTIYF. This sequence joins TRBV28 and TRBJ1-3; 7 nucleotides match TRBD1. The V gene end was trimmed by 6 bases and the J gene end by 2 bases; junction bases not matched to a gene: 1. This CDR3 spans 13 amino acids. CDR1 and CDR2 (germline): MDHEN, SYDVKM.

V gene TRBV6-5 combines with J gene TRBJ2-3, with 8 bases fitting TRBD2. Trimming removed 6 bases from V and 2 bases from J; junction bases left unmatched: 7. The germline V gene has CDR1 MNHEY and CDR2 SVGAGI. This CDR3 is built from 15 residues. The CDR3: CASSVAGWATDTQYF. The CDR3 DNA reads as TGTGCCAGCAGCGTAGCGGGGTGGGCCACAGATACGCAGTATTTT.

The gene calls are TRBV6-5 and TRBJ1-1, with no clear D. CDR1 is MNHEY, CDR2 SVGAGI, per germline. This CDR3 spans 14 amino acids. V lost 7 bases and J 1 base, leaving 13 bases between the germline ends. CDR3 protein: CASTQNQRNTEAFF. The DNA for the CDR3 is TGTGCCAGCACCCAAAATCAGCGGAACACTGAAGCTTTCTTT.

V is TRBV11-2 and J is TRBJ1-4, with D tentatively TRBD1 (5 bases). The length of the CDR3 is 14 residues. The germline V gene has CDR1 SGHAT and CDR2 FQNNGV. Trimming stripped 6 bases from V and 4 bases from J, with 12 bases between. The CDR3 sequence: CASSPQGFNEKLFF. CDR3 sequence (DNA): TGTGCCAGCAGTCCCCAGGGATTTAATGAAAAACTGTTTTTT.

The chain is built from TRBV2 and TRBJ1-4, with 8 nucleotides matching TRBD1. CDR1 is SNHLY, CDR2 FYNNEI, per germline. The CDR3 contains 14 residues. V shed 5 bases and J 4 bases; nucleotides not matched to a gene: 3. CDR3 sequence (DNA): TGTGCCAGCAGTCAGGGGGCGGGTAATGAAAAACTGTTTTTT. It translates to CASSQGAGNEKLFF.